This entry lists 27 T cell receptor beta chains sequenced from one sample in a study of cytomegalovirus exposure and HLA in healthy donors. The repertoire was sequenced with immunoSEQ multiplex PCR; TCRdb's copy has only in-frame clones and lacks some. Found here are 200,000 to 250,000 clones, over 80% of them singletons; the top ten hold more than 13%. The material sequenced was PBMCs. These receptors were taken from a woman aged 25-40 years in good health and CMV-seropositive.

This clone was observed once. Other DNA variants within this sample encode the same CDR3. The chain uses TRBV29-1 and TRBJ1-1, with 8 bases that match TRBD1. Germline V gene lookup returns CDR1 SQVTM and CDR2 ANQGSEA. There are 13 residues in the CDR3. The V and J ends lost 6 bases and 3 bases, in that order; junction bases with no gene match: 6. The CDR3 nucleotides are TGCAGCGTCCTTGGACAGGGACACACTGAAGCTTTCTTT. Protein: CSVLGQGHTEAFF. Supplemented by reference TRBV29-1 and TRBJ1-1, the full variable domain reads SAVISQKPSRDICQRGTSLTIQCQVDSQVTMMFWYRQQPGQSLTLIATANQGSEATYESGFVIDKFPISRPNLTFSTLTVSNMSPEDSSIYLCSVLGQGHTEAFFGQGTRLTVV.

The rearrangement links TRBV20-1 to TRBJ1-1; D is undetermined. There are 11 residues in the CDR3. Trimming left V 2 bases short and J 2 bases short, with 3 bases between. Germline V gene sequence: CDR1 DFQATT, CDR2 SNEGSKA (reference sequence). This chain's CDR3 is CSARYNTEAFF. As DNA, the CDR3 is TGCAGTGCTAGATATAACACTGAAGCTTTCTTT.

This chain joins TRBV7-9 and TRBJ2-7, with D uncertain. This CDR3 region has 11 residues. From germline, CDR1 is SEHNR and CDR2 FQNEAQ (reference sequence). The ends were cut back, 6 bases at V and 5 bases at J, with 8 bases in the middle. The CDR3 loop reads CASSITHEQYF. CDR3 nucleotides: TGTGCCAGCAGTATAACCCACGAGCAGTACTTC.

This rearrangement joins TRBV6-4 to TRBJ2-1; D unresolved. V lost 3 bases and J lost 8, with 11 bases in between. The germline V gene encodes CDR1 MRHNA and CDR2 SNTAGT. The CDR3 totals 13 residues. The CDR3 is CASSEAERDEQFF. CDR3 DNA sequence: TGTGCCAGCAGTGAAGCAGAAAGGGATGAGCAGTTCTTC.

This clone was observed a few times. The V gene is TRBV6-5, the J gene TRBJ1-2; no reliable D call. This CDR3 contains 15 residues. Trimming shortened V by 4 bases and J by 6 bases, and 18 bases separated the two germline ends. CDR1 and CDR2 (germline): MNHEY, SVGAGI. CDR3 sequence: CASSSTPAGANGYTF. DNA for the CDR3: TGTGCCAGCAGTTCCACGCCTGCAGGAGCCAATGGCTACACCTTC.

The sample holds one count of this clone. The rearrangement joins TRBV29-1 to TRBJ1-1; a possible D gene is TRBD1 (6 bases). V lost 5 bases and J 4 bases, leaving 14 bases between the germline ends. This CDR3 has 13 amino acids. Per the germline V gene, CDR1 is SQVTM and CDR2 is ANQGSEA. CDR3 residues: CSVLQGLGTEAFF. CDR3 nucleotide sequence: TGCAGCGTTCTCCAGGGGTTGGGCACTGAAGCTTTCTTT.

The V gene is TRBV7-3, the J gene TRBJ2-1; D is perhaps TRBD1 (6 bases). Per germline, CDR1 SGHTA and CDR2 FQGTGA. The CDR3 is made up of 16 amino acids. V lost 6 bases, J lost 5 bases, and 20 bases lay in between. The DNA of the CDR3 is TGTGCCAGCAGATATACCGGGACACGAGAAAACAATGAGCAGTTCTTC. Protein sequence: CASRYTGTRENNEQFF.

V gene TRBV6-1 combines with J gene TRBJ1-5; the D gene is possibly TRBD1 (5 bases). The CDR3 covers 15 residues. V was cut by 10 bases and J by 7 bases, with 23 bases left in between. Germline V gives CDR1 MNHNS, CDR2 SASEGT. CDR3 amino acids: CATYNDGAQGQPQHF. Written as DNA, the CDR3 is TGTGCCACCTATAACGATGGTGCCCAGGGACAGCCCCAGCATTTT.

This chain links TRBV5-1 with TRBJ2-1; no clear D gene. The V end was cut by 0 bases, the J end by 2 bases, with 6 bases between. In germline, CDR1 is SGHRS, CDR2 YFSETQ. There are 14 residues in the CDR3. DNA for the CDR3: TGCGCCAGCAGCTTGGGCCCAGCCTACAATGAGCAGTTCTTC. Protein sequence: CASSLGPAYNEQFF.

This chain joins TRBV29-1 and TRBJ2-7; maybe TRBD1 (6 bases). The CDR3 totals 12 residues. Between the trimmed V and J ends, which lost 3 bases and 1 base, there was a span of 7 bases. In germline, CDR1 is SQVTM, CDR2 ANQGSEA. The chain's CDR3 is CSVEDRSYEQYF. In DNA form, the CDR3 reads TGCAGCGTTGAGGACAGATCCTACGAGCAGTACTTC.

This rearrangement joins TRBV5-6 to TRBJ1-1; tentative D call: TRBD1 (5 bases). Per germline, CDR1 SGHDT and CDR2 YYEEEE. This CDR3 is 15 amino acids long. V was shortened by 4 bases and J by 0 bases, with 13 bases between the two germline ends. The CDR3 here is CASSLLGGMNTEAFF. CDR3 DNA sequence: TGTGCCAGCAGCCTGCTTGGGGGAATGAACACTGAAGCTTTCTTT.

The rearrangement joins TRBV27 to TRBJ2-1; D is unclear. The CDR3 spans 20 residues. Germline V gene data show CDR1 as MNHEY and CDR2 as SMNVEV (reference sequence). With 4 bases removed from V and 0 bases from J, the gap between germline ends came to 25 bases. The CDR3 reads CASSSPFRKPASDSYNEQFF. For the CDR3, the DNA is TGTGCCAGCAGTTCACCATTCCGTAAACCAGCGTCGGACTCCTACAATGAGCAGTTCTTC.

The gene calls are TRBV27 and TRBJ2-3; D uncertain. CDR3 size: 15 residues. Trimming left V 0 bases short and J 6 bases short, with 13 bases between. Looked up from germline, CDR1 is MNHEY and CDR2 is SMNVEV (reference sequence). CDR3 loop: CASSLSSLIRDTQYF. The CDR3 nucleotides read TGTGCCAGCAGTTTATCATCACTAATACGGGATACGCAGTATTTT.

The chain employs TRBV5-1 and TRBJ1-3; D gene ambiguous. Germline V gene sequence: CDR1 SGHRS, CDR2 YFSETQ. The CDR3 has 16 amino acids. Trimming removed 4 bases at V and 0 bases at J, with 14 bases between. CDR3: CASSPEGPYSGNTIYF. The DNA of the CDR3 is TGCGCCAGCAGCCCAGAAGGACCTTACTCTGGAAACACCATATATTTT.

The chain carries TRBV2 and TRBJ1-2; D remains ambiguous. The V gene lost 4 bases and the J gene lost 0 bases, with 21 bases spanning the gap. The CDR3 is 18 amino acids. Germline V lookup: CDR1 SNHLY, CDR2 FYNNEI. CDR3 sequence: CASSVLGWNPSSNYGYTF. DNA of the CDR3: TGTGCCAGCAGTGTACTCGGTTGGAACCCCTCTTCTAACTATGGCTACACCTTC.

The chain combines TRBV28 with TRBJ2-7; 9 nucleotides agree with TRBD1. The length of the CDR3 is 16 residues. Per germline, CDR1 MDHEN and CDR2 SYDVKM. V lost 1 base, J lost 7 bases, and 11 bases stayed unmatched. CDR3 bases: TGTGCCAGCAGTTTATTTCGGGACAGGGCGTCTGGTGAGCAGTACTTC. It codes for CASSLFRDRASGEQYF.

The CDR3 DNA sequence: TGTGCCAGCAGCTTAGTCAGCAGTATTGAGAGGGAGCTGTTTTTT. Protein sequence: CASSLVSSIERELFF. The chain combines TRBV11-3 with TRBJ2-2; D unclear. V shed 1 base and J shed 9 bases, with 15 bases lying between them. Germline-derived CDR1 and CDR2 are SGHNT and YENEEA. The CDR3 totals 15 residues.

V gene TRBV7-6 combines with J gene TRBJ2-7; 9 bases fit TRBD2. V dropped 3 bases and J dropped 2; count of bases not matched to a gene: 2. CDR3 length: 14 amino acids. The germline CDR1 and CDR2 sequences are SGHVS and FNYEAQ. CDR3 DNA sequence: TGTGCCAGCAGCTTTAGCGGGAGCGCCTACGAGCAGTACTTC. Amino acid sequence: CASSFSGSAYEQYF.

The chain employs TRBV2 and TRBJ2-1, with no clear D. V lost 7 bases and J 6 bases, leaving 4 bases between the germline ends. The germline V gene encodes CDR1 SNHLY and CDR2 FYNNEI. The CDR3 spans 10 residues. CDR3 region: CASTGNEQFF. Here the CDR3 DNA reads TGTGCCAGCACGGGCAATGAGCAGTTCTTC. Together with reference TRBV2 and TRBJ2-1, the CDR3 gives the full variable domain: EPEVTQTPSHQVTQMGQEVILRCVPISNHLYFYWYRQILGQKVEFLVSFYNNEISEKSEIFDDQFSVERPDGSNFTLKIRSTKLEDSAMYFCASTGNEQFFGPGTRLTVL.

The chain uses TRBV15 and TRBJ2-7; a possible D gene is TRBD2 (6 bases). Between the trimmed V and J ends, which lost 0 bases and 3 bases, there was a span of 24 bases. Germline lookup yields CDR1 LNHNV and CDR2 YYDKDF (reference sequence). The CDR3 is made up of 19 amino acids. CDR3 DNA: TGTGCCACCAGCAGAGACTCCAACGCGGGGACCTGGGGGTACTACGAGCAGTACTTC. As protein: CATSRDSNAGTWGYYEQYF.

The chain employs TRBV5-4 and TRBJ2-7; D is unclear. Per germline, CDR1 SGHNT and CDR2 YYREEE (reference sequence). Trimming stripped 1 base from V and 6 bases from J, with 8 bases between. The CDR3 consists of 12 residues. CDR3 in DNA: TGTGCCAGCAGCTTGTGGACGGGCGAGCAGTACTTC. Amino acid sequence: CASSLWTGEQYF.

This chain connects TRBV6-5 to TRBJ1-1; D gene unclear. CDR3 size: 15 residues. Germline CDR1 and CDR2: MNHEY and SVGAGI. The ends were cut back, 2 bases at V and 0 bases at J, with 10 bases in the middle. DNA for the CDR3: TGTGCCAGCAGTTACGCGGCAGACATGAACACTGAAGCTTTCTTT. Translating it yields CASSYAADMNTEAFF.

CDR3 bases: TGTGCCAGCTCACCACCAGGGGGCGGCTATGGCTACACCTTC. This translates into CASSPPGGGYGYTF. The chain joins TRBV18 to TRBJ1-2; 7 nucleotides line up with TRBD1. This CDR3 comprises 14 residues. Germline-derived CDR1 and CDR2 are KGHSH and LQKENI. The junction had 2 bases not matched to a gene; V was cut back by 0 bases and J by 4 bases.

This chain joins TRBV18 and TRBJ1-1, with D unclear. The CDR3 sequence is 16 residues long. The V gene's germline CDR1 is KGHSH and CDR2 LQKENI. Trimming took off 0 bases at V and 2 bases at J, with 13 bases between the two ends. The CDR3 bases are TGTGCCAGCTCACCACCGGGGTTTTACCCCAACACTGAAGCTTTCTTT. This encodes CASSPPGFYPNTEAFF.

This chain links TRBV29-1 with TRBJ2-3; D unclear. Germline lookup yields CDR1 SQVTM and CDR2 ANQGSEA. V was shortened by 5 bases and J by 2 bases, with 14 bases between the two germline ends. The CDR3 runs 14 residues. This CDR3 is CSVPPYPSTDTQYF. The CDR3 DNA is TGCAGCGTTCCGCCCTACCCCTCCACAGATACGCAGTATTTT.

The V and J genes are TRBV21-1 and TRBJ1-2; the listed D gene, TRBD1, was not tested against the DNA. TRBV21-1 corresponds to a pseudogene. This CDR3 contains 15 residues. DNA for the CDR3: TGTGCCAGCAGCATACGCAGGGTGCTAAGCTATGGCTACACCTTC. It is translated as CASSIRRVLSYGYTF.

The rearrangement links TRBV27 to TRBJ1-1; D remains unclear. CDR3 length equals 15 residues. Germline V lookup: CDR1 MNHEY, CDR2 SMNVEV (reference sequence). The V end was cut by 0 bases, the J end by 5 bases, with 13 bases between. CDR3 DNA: TGTGCCAGCAGTTTATCGGTCCACGGGAAAACTGAAGCTTTCTTT. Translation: CASSLSVHGKTEAFF.